This entry lists 12 T cell receptor beta chains sequenced from one sample in a study of blood T cell repertoires in COVID-19. Profiling relied on immunoSEQ multiplex PCR, and the TCRdb table lists in-frame clones only, not all of them. The table includes approximately 170,000 clones, around 88% detected once. The sample taken for sequencing was peripheral blood. The receptors shown here come from an older woman who had recovered from COVID-19.

In this sample, this clone turned up a few times. The J gene is TRBJ1-6, the V gene TRBV15, with D perhaps matching TRBD1 (5 bases). Trimming pared 5 bases from V and 8 bases from J, leaving 10 bases between. CDR1 is LNHNV and CDR2 is YYDKDF in the germline V gene (reference sequence). The CDR3 consists of 13 residues. Written as DNA, the CDR3 is TGTGCCACCAGCCCTCGGGGGTATTCACCCCTCCACTTT. It yields the protein CATSPRGYSPLHF. The variable domain in full, completed from reference TRBV15 and TRBJ1-6, reads DAMVIQNPRYQVTQFGKPVTLSCSQTLNHNVMYWYQQKSSQAPKLLFHYYDKDFNNEADTPDNFQSRRPNTSFCFLDIRSPGLGDTAMYLCATSPRGYSPLHFGNGTRLTVT.

V usage is TRBV6-2 or TRBV6-3 and J usage is TRBJ2-5; perhaps TRBD2 as D (7 bases). Per germline, CDR1 MNHEY and CDR2 SVGEGT. Between the trimmed V and J ends, which lost 2 bases and 5 bases, there was a span of 12 bases. There are 14 residues in the CDR3. CDR3 bases: TGTGCCAGCAGTTACGGGGGGGGCGGGGAGACCCAGTACTTC. This encodes CASSYGGGGETQYF.

The genes are TRBV10-3 and TRBJ2-5; 15 bases match TRBD2. The CDR3 runs 19 residues. Trimming removed 6 bases from V and 2 bases from J; junction bases left unmatched: 13. Germline lookup yields CDR1 ENHRY and CDR2 SYGVKD. The CDR3 nucleotides read TGTGCCATCAGCGATGGGACTAGCGGGGGGTCGGGGTTACAAGAGACCCAGTACTTC. Amino acid sequence: CAISDGTSGGSGLQETQYF.

This chain links TRBV29-1 with TRBJ2-7; D gene unclear. The CDR3 is 10 amino acids. Germline CDR1 reads SQVTM; CDR2 reads ANQGSEA. Trimming removed 5 bases at V and 3 bases at J, with 5 bases between. DNA of the CDR3: TGCAGCGTTCGCGACTACGAGCAGTACTTC. It encodes CSVRDYEQYF.

The genes are TRBV5-6 and TRBJ1-5; tentative D call: TRBD1 (5 bases). V was cut by 4 bases and J by 0 bases, with 8 bases left in between. Germline V gene lookup returns CDR1 SGHDT and CDR2 YYEEEE. CDR3 length: 14 residues. CDR3 in amino acids: CASSRQFSNQPQHF. DNA of the CDR3: TGTGCCAGCAGCCGACAGTTTAGCAATCAGCCCCAGCATTTT.

The genes are TRBV5-5 and TRBJ2-5; 10 positions match TRBD2. Germline V gives CDR1 SGHKS, CDR2 YYEKEE (reference sequence). The V segment lost 4 bases and the J segment 3 bases; nucleotides outside the gene matches: 12. The CDR3 totals 17 residues. This chain's CDR3 is CASSRGPSGRWEETQYF. Written as DNA, the CDR3 is TGTGCCAGCAGCCGTGGGCCTAGCGGGAGATGGGAAGAGACCCAGTACTTC.

This clone was detected once. In DNA, the CDR3 is TGTGCCAGCAGCCGCGGGACAGGGGCCGGGGGAGAGACCCAGTACTTC. Residues: CASSRGTGAGGETQYF. The chain uses TRBV6-2 or TRBV6-3 and TRBJ2-5, with 10 bases aligning to TRBD1. The CDR3 consists of 16 residues. Germline CDR1 reads MNHEY; CDR2 reads SVGEGT. Losses at the gene ends were 6 bases for V and 4 bases for J; bases not matched to a gene: 11.

The rearrangement joins TRBV5-1 to TRBJ1-6; D gene uncertain. There are 14 residues in the CDR3. Germline V CDR1 and CDR2: SGHRS, YFSETQ. Trimming took off 1 base at V and 8 bases at J, with 10 bases between the two ends. The CDR3 sequence is CASSLPLADSPLHF. Here the CDR3 DNA reads TGCGCCAGCAGCTTGCCTTTGGCCGATTCACCCCTCCACTTT.

This clone was seen a handful of times. The CDR3 coding sequence is TGCGCCAGCAGCCAAACGGGCTCCTATAATTCACCCCTCCACTTT. It is translated as CASSQTGSYNSPLHF. The gene calls are TRBV4-1 and TRBJ1-6; D ambiguous. The CDR3 consists of 15 residues. Germline V gene lookup returns CDR1 MGHRA and CDR2 YSYEKL. With 2 bases removed from V and 0 bases from J, the gap between germline ends came to 5 bases.

This clone appeared a single time. The J gene is TRBJ2-7, the V gene TRBV4-3, with a weak D call TRBD1 (6 bases). From germline, CDR1 is LGHNA and CDR2 YSLEER. The CDR3 extends over 15 amino acids. Trimming took 4 bases from V and 3 from J, leaving 16 bases between them. The CDR3 DNA is TGCGCCAGCAGCCCGCACAGGGCTCTGTTCTACGAGCAGTACTTC. Protein product: CASSPHRALFYEQYF.

The chain uses TRBV5-1 and TRBJ1-6, with 7 bases that match TRBD1. Germline CDR1 and CDR2: SGHRS and YFSETQ. The CDR3 runs to 16 residues. V was pared by 2 bases and J by 9 bases, with 11 bases of the junction left unmatched. The CDR3 nucleotides are TGCGCCAGCAGCTTACTCCCAACAGGGGTGCGTTCACCCCTCCACTTT. Residues: CASSLLPTGVRSPLHF.

The chain carries TRBV29-1 and TRBJ1-5; tentatively, D is TRBD1 (5 bases). Per the germline V gene, CDR1 is SQVTM and CDR2 is ANQGSEA. The CDR3 length is 13 residues. Trimming took off 3 bases at V and 6 bases at J, with 12 bases between the two ends. This chain's CDR3 is CSVDSGDGQPQHF. In DNA, the CDR3 is TGCAGCGTTGATTCGGGGGATGGTCAGCCCCAGCATTTT.